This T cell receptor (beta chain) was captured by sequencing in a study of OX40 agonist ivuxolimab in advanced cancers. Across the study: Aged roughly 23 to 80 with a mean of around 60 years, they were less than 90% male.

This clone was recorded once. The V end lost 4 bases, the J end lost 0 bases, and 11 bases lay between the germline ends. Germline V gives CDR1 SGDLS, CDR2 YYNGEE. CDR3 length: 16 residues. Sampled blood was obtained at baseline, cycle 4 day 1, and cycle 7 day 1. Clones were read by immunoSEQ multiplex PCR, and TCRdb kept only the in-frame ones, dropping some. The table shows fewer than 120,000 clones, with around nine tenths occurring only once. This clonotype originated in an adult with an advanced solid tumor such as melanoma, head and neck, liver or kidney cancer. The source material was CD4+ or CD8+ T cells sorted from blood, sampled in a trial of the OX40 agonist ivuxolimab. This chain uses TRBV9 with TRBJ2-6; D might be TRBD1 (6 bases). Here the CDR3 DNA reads TGTGCCAGCAGCTCCAGGGGCTTCTCTGGGGCCAACGTCCTGACTTTC. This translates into CASSSRGFSGANVLTF.